This T cell receptor (beta chain) was sequenced in a study of circulating and synovial CD4+ cells in juvenile arthritis. Study conclusions and caveats: Diversity here was lower than in bulk blood CD4 cells.

Donors were patients with active juvenile idiopathic arthritis. V lost 0 bases to trimming and J lost 6 bases, with 7 bases between them. The CDR3 runs 13 residues. In germline, CDR1 is SGHNT, CDR2 YENEEA. Details on this clone: The antigen remains undetermined.

Sequencing was performed with immunoSEQ multiplex PCR; in TCRdb, only in-frame clones are kept and a portion is missing. The data show tens of thousands of clones, with around 95% seen just once and 0.15% to 0.2% held by the top ten. The chain uses TRBV11-3 and TRBJ2-3, with TRBD1 as a possible D gene (6 bases). The sequencing input was CD4+ T cells from blood. This clonotype was sampled from a human donor with juvenile idiopathic arthritis. The CDR3, as DNA: TGTGCCAGCAGCTTAGATAGGGGGGATACGCAGTATTTT. As protein: CASSLDRGDTQYF.